The 21 T cell receptor beta chains below all came from one sample that was sequenced in a study of blood T cell repertoires in COVID-19. The repertoire was sequenced with immunoSEQ multiplex PCR; TCRdb's copy has only in-frame clones and lacks some. The table has 35,000 to 45,000 clones, around 75% seen once. The sample was peripheral blood. The receptors here all came from a man older than 75 with acute or convalescent COVID-19.

V usage is TRBV5-5 and J usage is TRBJ2-6; tentatively, D is TRBD2 (6 bases). The CDR3 runs 18 residues. Trimming cost V 0 bases and J 0 bases, with 13 bases left between them. Germline V gene lookup returns CDR1 SGHKS and CDR2 YYEKEE (reference sequence). CDR3 in amino acids: CASSLGRGWTSGANVLTF. The CDR3 region has the DNA TGTGCCAGCAGCTTGGGGAGGGGATGGACCTCTGGGGCCAACGTCCTGACTTTC.

V and J are TRBV10-3 and TRBJ2-1; D gene ambiguous. The CDR3 totals 13 residues. The germline V gene encodes CDR1 ENHRY and CDR2 SYGVKD. Trimming removed 2 bases at V and 4 bases at J, with 6 bases between. The CDR3 region has the DNA TGTGCCATCAGTGAGAGACTGTACAATGAGCAGTTCTTC. It yields the protein CAISERLYNEQFF.

V gene TRBV5-1 combines with J gene TRBJ2-1, with D perhaps matching TRBD1 (5 bases). Trimming removed 4 bases at V and 0 bases at J, with 14 bases between. Germline-derived CDR1 and CDR2 are SGHRS and YFSETQ. CDR3 length: 16 residues. The CDR3 region has the DNA TGCGCCAGCAGCGGACAACAATTATTCTCCTACAATGAGCAGTTCTTC. It codes for CASSGQQLFSYNEQFF. The full variable domain, completed using reference TRBV5-1 and TRBJ2-1, is KAGVTQTPRYLIKTRGQQVTLSCSPISGHRSVSWYQQTPGQGLQFLFEYFSETQRNKGNFPGRFSGRQFSNSRSEMNVSTLELGDSALYLCASSGQQLFSYNEQFFGPGTRLTVL.

This clone was detected a few times. The chain couples TRBV30 to TRBJ1-4, with a weak D call TRBD1 (5 bases). The CDR3 is 16 residues long. Trimming shortened V by 0 bases and J by 3 bases, and 14 bases separated the two germline ends. CDR1 and CDR2 (germline): GTSNPN, SVGIG (reference sequence). The chain's CDR3 is CAWSVGRERANEKLFF. CDR3 nucleotides: TGTGCCTGGAGTGTAGGCAGGGAAAGAGCTAATGAAAAACTGTTTTTT.

The chain couples TRBV19 to TRBJ1-5, with 7 nucleotides matching TRBD1. Germline assignment: CDR1 LNHDA and CDR2 SQIVND (reference sequence). This CDR3 region has 15 residues. V lost 7 bases and J lost 0; bases outside the gene matches: 6. The CDR3 loop reads CASTITGDSNQPQHF. In DNA form, the CDR3 reads TGTGCCAGTACCATTACAGGGGATAGCAATCAGCCCCAGCATTTT.

The CDR3: CASSRSGTEGGYTF. Written as DNA, the CDR3 is TGTGCCAGCAGTCGCTCCGGGACAGAAGGGGGCTACACCTTC. The chain couples TRBV2 to TRBJ1-2, with 7 bases that match TRBD1. Trimming cost V 5 bases and J 8 bases; bases outside gene matches: 11. Per the germline V gene, CDR1 is SNHLY and CDR2 is FYNNEI. The CDR3 has 14 residues.

The chain is built from TRBV9 and TRBJ2-3, with a tentative D call TRBD2 (6 bases). V gave up 2 bases and J gave up 4 bases, with 14 bases separating them. The CDR3 is made up of 15 amino acids. Per germline, CDR1 SGDLS and CDR2 YYNGEE. CDR3 coding DNA: TGTGCCAGCAGCGTTCATGTAGCGGATTCAGATACGCAGTATTTT. Protein sequence: CASSVHVADSDTQYF.

This clone was detected only once. The chain links TRBV5-8 to TRBJ1-1, with TRBD1 matching over 8 bases. The length of the CDR3 is 15 residues. J was trimmed by 1 base and V by 4 bases; bases with no gene match: 6. CDR1 and CDR2 from the germline V gene are SGHTS and YDEGEE. CDR3 sequence (DNA): TGTGCCAGCAGCGACAGGGGTAGGAGGAACACTGAAGCTTTCTTT. The encoded protein is CASSDRGRRNTEAFF.

The rearrangement joins TRBV6-5 to TRBJ2-7, with D perhaps matching TRBD2 (7 bases). The CDR3 contains 14 residues. The germline CDR1 and CDR2 sequences are MNHEY and SVGAGI. The ends were cut back, 6 bases at V and 7 bases at J, with 19 bases in the middle. The CDR3, as DNA: TGTGCCAGCAGCCCCTTGGGGGGGGCTTTTGAGCAGTACTTC. Its protein is CASSPLGGAFEQYF.

V usage is TRBV28 and J usage is TRBJ2-6; TRBD1 is a possible D gene (5 bases). The CDR3 covers 15 residues. CDR1 MDHEN and CDR2 SYDVKM come from the germline V gene. The V gene lost 6 bases and the J gene lost 1 base, with 10 bases spanning the gap. The DNA for the CDR3 is TGTGCCAGCAGCATGACAGCTTCTGGGGCCAACGTCCTGACTTTC. It translates to CASSMTASGANVLTF.

The chain uses TRBV7-2 and TRBJ2-7, with D hard to call. CDR3 length: 13 amino acids. Germline CDR1 SGHTA, CDR2 FQGNSA. Between the trimmed V and J ends, which lost 5 bases and 4 bases, there was a span of 12 bases. DNA for the CDR3: TGTGCCAGCAGCCCCGAAAGGCGGTACGAGCAGTACTTC. Its translation: CASSPERRYEQYF.

V is TRBV6-5 and J is TRBJ2-7; possibly TRBD1 for D (6 bases). The length of the CDR3 is 13 residues. V lost 6 bases to trimming and J lost 2 bases, with 11 bases between them. Germline V gene data show CDR1 as MNHEY and CDR2 as SVGAGI. Here the CDR3 DNA reads TGTGCCAGCAGCTCCGGACAGCCCTACGAGCAGTACTTC. This encodes CASSSGQPYEQYF.

There are a few counts of this clone. This chain connects TRBV27 to TRBJ2-1; maybe TRBD2 (5 bases). The CDR3 totals 13 residues. Trimming left V 6 bases short and J 4 bases short, with 10 bases between. Germline CDR1 is MNHEY and CDR2 is SMNVEV (reference sequence). CDR3 region: CASRAGDYNEQFF. The CDR3 coding sequence is TGTGCCAGCAGGGCCGGGGATTACAATGAGCAGTTCTTC.

The V gene is TRBV15, the J gene TRBJ2-5; 9 bases agree with TRBD2. The CDR3 is 14 amino acids. The J segment lost 4 bases and the V segment lost 3 bases, leaving 3 bases of the junction unmatched. Germline V CDR1 and CDR2: LNHNV, YYDKDF (reference sequence). Here the CDR3 DNA reads TGTGCCACCAGCAGGGGCGGGAGGGGAGAGACCCAGTACTTC. This translates into CATSRGGRGETQYF.

This clone has only a few counts. The V gene is TRBV27, the J gene TRBJ1-4; D perhaps matches TRBD1 (6 bases). V shed 2 bases and J shed 4 bases, with 14 bases lying between them. Germline CDR1 reads MNHEY; CDR2 reads SMNVEV (reference sequence). The CDR3 has 16 amino acids. The CDR3 bases are TGTGCCAGCAGTTTAAGGGGGTCTTGGTTTAATGAAAAACTGTTTTTT. As protein: CASSLRGSWFNEKLFF.

This clone has just a few counts. The chain couples TRBV18 to TRBJ2-5; maybe TRBD1 (5 bases). Germline-derived CDR1 and CDR2 are KGHSH and LQKENI. CDR3 length equals 13 residues. Deletions cut 3 bases from V and 1 base from J, with 6 bases between. The CDR3 reads CASSPDTQETQYF. CDR3 bases: TGTGCCAGCTCACCGGACACCCAAGAGACCCAGTACTTC.

This clone has just one count. The CDR3 protein is CASSSPDTAYEQYF. For the CDR3, the DNA is TGTGCCAGCAGCTCACCCGACACTGCCTACGAGCAGTACTTC. The V call is TRBV7-8, the J call TRBJ2-7, with D unresolved. Germline values: CDR1 SGHVS, CDR2 FQNEAQ. Deletions cut 4 bases from V and 2 bases from J, with 12 bases between. CDR3 size: 14 residues.

The gene calls are TRBV5-1 and TRBJ2-1; 15 nucleotides align to TRBD2. The J segment lost 14 bases and the V segment lost 5 bases, leaving 8 bases of the junction unmatched. The CDR3 has 14 amino acids. CDR1 and CDR2 from the germline V gene are SGHRS and YFSETQ. In DNA form, the CDR3 reads TGCGCCAGCAGGCCCGGGACTAGCGGGAGGCCGGAGTTCTTC. Translating it yields CASRPGTSGRPEFF. Supplemented by reference TRBV5-1 and TRBJ2-1, the full variable domain reads KAGVTQTPRYLIKTRGQQVTLSCSPISGHRSVSWYQQTPGQGLQFLFEYFSETQRNKGNFPGRFSGRQFSNSRSEMNVSTLELGDSALYLCASRPGTSGRPEFFGPGTRLTVL.

V gene TRBV6-1 combines with J gene TRBJ2-5, with a possible D match to TRBD2 (5 bases). Germline V gene sequence: CDR1 MNHNS, CDR2 SASEGT. Trimming stripped 3 bases from V and 5 bases from J, with 13 bases between. CDR3 size: 14 residues. CDR3 sequence: CASSELPSGETQYF. In nucleotides, the CDR3 is TGTGCCAGCAGTGAGTTACCCTCGGGGGAGACCCAGTACTTC.

The chain has TRBV24-1 and TRBJ2-2, with 9 bases aligning to TRBD2. Germline CDR1 and CDR2: KGHDR and SFDVKD. The CDR3 covers 15 residues. V lost 3 bases, J lost 4 bases, and 2 bases stayed unmatched. Here the CDR3 reads CATSDPSGTTGELFF. The CDR3 DNA follows: TGTGCCACCAGTGATCCTAGCGGGACCACCGGGGAGCTGTTTTTT.

V usage is TRBV5-1 and J usage is TRBJ1-1; D not resolved. Trimming removed 4 bases at V and 1 base at J, with 14 bases between. The germline V gene has CDR1 SGHRS and CDR2 YFSETQ. CDR3 length equals 15 residues. The CDR3 DNA reads as TGCGCCAGCAGCCTCGGACCGGGAGGGAACACTGAAGCTTTCTTT. It is translated as CASSLGPGGNTEAFF.